The rows below give T cell receptor beta chains drawn from one sample of a study of CD8+CD57+ T cells in acquired aplastic anemia. TCRdb re-derived calls from the reads in MiXCR, one entry per CDR3 protein. Here the sample spans approximately 190,000 distinct CDR3 sequences, less than 60% being singletons. Specimen: sorted CD4+, CD8+, or CD8+CD57+ T cells (not recorded which) from PBMCs. These receptors all come from a human donor with aplastic anemia. The CDR3 runs from the conserved cysteine through the conserved F or W. Fields, in order: clone size, V gene, D gene, J gene, CDR3 protein, CDR3 DNA. The D gene is left open where the match is weak. Clone size is given for some rows only: seen once, a few or many times, or a class if the clone is expanded.

size: many
V: TRBV7-2
D: TRBD2
J: TRBJ2-7
CDR3: CASSATSGVMVSYEQYF
DNA: TGTGCCAGCAGCGCTACTAGCGGGGTCATGGTTTCCTACGAGCAGTACTTC

size: NA
V: TRBV5-4
D: TRBD2
J: TRBJ2-3
CDR3: CASSSGLAVYLVGDTQYF
DNA: TGTGCCAGCAGCTCCGGACTAGCGGTCTACTTAGTTGGAGATACGCAGTATTTT

size: many
V: TRBV7-2
D: NA
J: TRBJ2-1
CDR3: CASSLPNYNEQFF
DNA: TGTGCCAGCAGCTTACCAAATTACAATGAGCAGTTCTTC

size: many
V: TRBV20-1
D: TRBD2
J: TRBJ2-3
CDR3: CSASKGAGGPGDTQYF
DNA: TGCAGTGCTAGCAAGGGAGCGGGAGGGCCTGGGGATACGCAGTATTTT

size: many
V: TRBV5-1
D: NA
J: TRBJ2-7
CDR3: CASSPGKVVYEQYF
DNA: TGCGCCAGCAGCCCCGGAAAAGTCGTTTACGAGCAGTACTTC

size: NA
V: TRBV11-2
D: NA
J: TRBJ2-3
CDR3: CASSLGRAGRTDTQYF
DNA: TGTGCCAGCAGCTTAGGGAGGGCGGGTAGGACAGATACGCAGTATTTT

size: NA
V: TRBV29-1
D: NA
J: TRBJ2-6
CDR3: CSVDRGSGANVLTF
DNA: TGCAGCGTTGACAGGGGCTCTGGGGCCAACGTCCTGACTTTC

size: NA
V: TRBV10-3
D: NA
J: TRBJ2-1
CDR3: CASSLPPGEQFF
DNA: TGTGCCAGCAGTTTACCCCCGGGTGAGCAGTTCTTC

size: NA
V: TRBV7-3
D: NA
J: TRBJ2-7
CDR3: CASSSQGVGYEQYF
DNA: TGTGCCAGCAGCTCGCAGGGTGTTGGTTACGAGCAGTACTTC

size: few
V: TRBV29-1
D: NA
J: TRBJ2-3
CDR3: CSFSGTPTDTQYF
DNA: TGCAGCTTTTCGGGGACACCCACAGATACGCAGTATTTT

size: NA
V: TRBV29-1
D: TRBD2
J: TRBJ2-2
CDR3: CSVGGGSGTGELFF
DNA: TGCAGCGTTGGGGGCGGGAGTGGGACCGGGGAGCTGTTTTTT

size: NA
V: TRBV19
D: NA
J: TRBJ2-7
CDR3: CASSIGDGRSYEQYF
DNA: TGTGCCAGTAGTATAGGGGACGGCCGCTCCTACGAGCAGTACTTC

size: NA
V: TRBV29-1
D: NA
J: TRBJ2-3
CDR3: CSTGPLKIDTQYF
DNA: TGCAGCACCGGACCTCTTAAGATAGATACGCAGTATTTT

size: few
V: TRBV7-7
D: NA
J: TRBJ2-5
CDR3: CASSLRTSETQYF
DNA: TGTGCCAGCAGCCTCCGAACCTCAGAGACCCAGTACTTC

size: NA
V: TRBV19
D: NA
J: TRBJ2-7
CDR3: CASSMGIRVYGEQYF
DNA: TGTGCCAGTAGTATGGGGATTCGGGTTTACGGCGAGCAGTACTTC

size: NA
V: TRBV19
D: TRBD1
J: TRBJ2-1
CDR3: CASSPWDRGANEQFF
DNA: TGTGCCAGTAGTCCTTGGGACAGGGGGGCGAATGAGCAGTTCTTC

size: NA
V: TRBV29-1
D: TRBD1
J: TRBJ2-5
CDR3: CSVDPGTGVEETQYF
DNA: TGCAGCGTTGACCCGGGGACAGGGGTGGAGGAGACCCAGTACTTC

size: NA
V: TRBV7-2
D: NA
J: TRBJ1-2
CDR3: CASSLDRDDGYTF
DNA: TGTGCCAGCAGCTTAGACAGGGATGATGGCTACACCTTC

size: NA
V: TRBV18
D: TRBD2
J: TRBJ2-1
CDR3: CASSPGTSGNNEQFF
DNA: TGTGCCAGCTCACCAGGAACTAGCGGGAACAATGAGCAGTTCTTC

size: many
V: TRBV5-1
D: NA
J: TRBJ1-2
CDR3: CASSPGAVNYGYTF
DNA: TGCGCCAGCAGCCCGGGGGCCGTTAACTATGGCTACACCTTC

size: few
V: TRBV10-3
D: NA
J: TRBJ2-7
CDR3: CAISESRSVPVGEQYF
DNA: TGTGCCATCAGTGAGTCGCGATCAGTTCCGGTAGGCGAGCAGTACTTC

size: once
V: TRBV24-1
D: NA
J: TRBJ2-3
CDR3: CATSDLTSRQYF
DNA: TGTGCCACCAGTGATTTGACCTCCAGGCAGTATTTT

size: NA
V: TRBV20-1
D: NA
J: TRBJ1-3
CDR3: CSATSSGSGRNTIYF
DNA: TGCAGTGCTACCAGCTCAGGGAGCGGGAGAAACACCATATATTTT

size: many
V: TRBV10-3
D: NA
J: TRBJ1-2
CDR3: CAIRRVEEPYGYTF
DNA: TGTGCCATCAGGCGGGTGGAGGAACCCTATGGCTACACCTTC

size: many
V: TRBV29-1
D: TRBD1
J: TRBJ1-1
CDR3: CSVDPGQGDTEAFF
DNA: TGCAGCGTTGACCCCGGACAGGGGGATACTGAAGCTTTCTTT

size: once
V: TRBV20-1
D: NA
J: TRBJ1-5
CDR3: CSARDEYSNQPQHF
DNA: TGCAGTGCTAGAGATGAGTATAGCAATCAGCCCCAGCATTTT

size: many
V: TRBV4-1
D: TRBD1
J: TRBJ2-4
CDR3: CASSPSGQGQSIQYF
DNA: TGCGCCAGCAGCCCCTCAGGACAGGGCCAGAGCATTCAGTACTTC

size: few
V: TRBV24-1
D: TRBD1
J: TRBJ2-7
CDR3: CATSAGQGDYEQYF
DNA: TGTGCCACCAGTGCAGGACAGGGGGATTACGAGCAGTACTTC

size: many
V: TRBV7-2
D: NA
J: TRBJ1-5
CDR3: CASSLEGLGQPQHF
DNA: TGCGCCAGCAGCTTAGAAGGGTTGGGGCAGCCCCAGCATTTT

size: many
V: TRBV19
D: NA
J: TRBJ1-2
CDR3: CASSIPPTNYGYTF
DNA: TGTGCCAGTAGTATCCCGCCTACCAACTATGGCTACACCTTC

size: NA
V: TRBV29-1
D: NA
J: TRBJ1-1
CDR3: CSVVGQFVTEAFF
DNA: TGCAGCGTTGTAGGGCAATTTGTCACTGAAGCTTTCTTT

size: NA
V: TRBV7-8
D: NA
J: TRBJ1-5
CDR3: CASSLDRVKPQHF
DNA: TGTGCCAGCAGCTTAGACAGGGTTAAGCCCCAGCATTTT

size: NA
V: TRBV15
D: NA
J: TRBJ2-1
CDR3: CATSRGVSGAWYDEQFF
DNA: TGTGCCACCAGCAGAGGTGTTTCGGGAGCGTGGTACGATGAGCAGTTCTTC

size: many
V: TRBV20-1
D: TRBD2
J: TRBJ2-3
CDR3: CSAILRTSGGTDTQYF
DNA: TGCAGTGCGATTCTAAGGACTAGCGGTGGCACAGATACGCAGTATTTT

size: NA
V: TRBV6-5
D: NA
J: TRBJ1-4
CDR3: CASSYGQGKLFF
DNA: TGTGCCAGCAGTTACGGTCAGGGAAAACTGTTTTTT

size: many
V: TRBV20-1
D: NA
J: TRBJ1-1
CDR3: CSAQDTPGTEAFF
DNA: TGCAGTGCCCAAGACACACCGGGCACTGAAGCTTTCTTT

size: NA
V: TRBV14
D: NA
J: TRBJ2-7
CDR3: CASSQQVYEQYF
DNA: TGTGCCAGCAGCCAGCAGGTCTACGAGCAGTACTTC

size: NA
V: TRBV11-2
D: TRBD2
J: TRBJ2-3
CDR3: CASSKGTSGARDTQYF
DNA: TGTGCCAGCAGCAAAGGGACTAGCGGGGCCCGAGATACGCAGTATTTT

size: many
V: TRBV20-1
D: TRBD2
J: TRBJ2-3
CDR3: CSASPLAGVKDTQYF
DNA: TGCAGTGCTAGTCCCTTAGCGGGAGTAAAAGATACGCAGTATTTT

size: few
V: TRBV15
D: NA
J: TRBJ2-3
CDR3: CATSRGTATDTQYF
DNA: TGTGCCACCAGCAGAGGGACCGCTACAGATACGCAGTATTTT

size: many
V: TRBV5-4
D: TRBD2
J: TRBJ2-7
CDR3: CASSLGGSYSYEQYF
DNA: TGTGCCAGCAGCTTGGGCGGGAGTTACTCCTACGAGCAGTACTTC

size: NA
V: TRBV10-3
D: NA
J: TRBJ2-1
CDR3: CAISESAGAYLSSYNEQFF
DNA: TGTGCCATCAGTGAGTCTGCAGGAGCCTACCTCAGCTCCTACAATGAGCAGTTCTTC

size: NA
V: TRBV11-1
D: TRBD2
J: TRBJ2-1
CDR3: CASSLPFRTSGIRDEQFF
DNA: TGTGCCAGCAGCCTTCCATTCAGGACTAGCGGGATTCGGGATGAGCAGTTCTTC

size: NA
V: TRBV7-2
D: NA
J: TRBJ2-5
CDR3: CASSLNRVGETQYF
DNA: TGTGCCAGCAGCCTAAACAGGGTTGGAGAGACCCAGTACTTC

size: NA
V: TRBV10-3
D: NA
J: TRBJ1-1
CDR3: CAIGREEHTEAFF
DNA: TGTGCCATCGGCAGAGAGGAACACACTGAAGCTTTCTTT

size: NA
V: TRBV19
D: NA
J: TRBJ1-2
CDR3: CASNREEGYGYTF
DNA: TGTGCCAGTAACAGGGAGGAGGGCTATGGCTACACCTTC

size: many
V: TRBV29-1
D: TRBD1
J: TRBJ1-1
CDR3: CSVSQTGATEAFF
DNA: TGCAGCGTTTCTCAGACAGGGGCCACTGAAGCTTTCTTT

size: NA
V: TRBV25-1
D: TRBD1
J: TRBJ1-2
CDR3: CASSPLTGGHYGYTF
DNA: TGTGCCAGCAGTCCCCTGACAGGGGGCCACTATGGCTACACCTTC

size: NA
V: TRBV10-2
D: TRBD2
J: TRBJ2-3
CDR3: CASSVAGYTDTQYF
DNA: TGCGCCAGCAGTGTAGCGGGTTACACAGATACGCAGTATTTT

size: NA
V: TRBV5-1
D: NA
J: TRBJ1-6
CDR3: CASSLRGGNSPLHF
DNA: TGCGCCAGCAGCTTGAGGGGAGGAAATTCACCCCTCCACTTT

size: many
V: TRBV24-1
D: TRBD1
J: TRBJ2-5
CDR3: CATSGPGQSFWGETQYF
DNA: TGTGCCACCAGTGGTCCGGGACAGTCGTTTTGGGGGGAGACCCAGTACTTC

size: NA
V: TRBV29-1
D: NA
J: TRBJ1-1
CDR3: CSFRIRMSDTEAFF
DNA: TGCAGCTTTCGAATTAGGATGTCGGACACTGAAGCTTTCTTT

size: NA
V: TRBV29-1
D: TRBD1
J: TRBJ2-1
CDR3: CSAVGDLATGGARNEQFF
DNA: TGCAGCGCTGTAGGGGACCTCGCGACAGGGGGCGCGAGGAATGAGCAGTTCTTC

size: NA
V: TRBV15
D: NA
J: TRBJ1-2
CDR3: CATSRDYRDGYTF
DNA: TGTGCCACCAGCAGAGATTACAGAGATGGCTACACCTTC